The clone carrying this TCR beta chain was seen only a few times. Per germline, CDR1 SGHRS and CDR2 YFSETQ. CDR3 length: 16 amino acids. The data are from a study of blood T cells in healthy people across ages. A second PCR of roughly 7 to 11 cycles used a sample-barcoded 5' primer and a J-beta primer mix. A single record per CDR3 protein comes from TCRdb applying MiXCR to the 5' RACE reads. The top ten hold 15% to 20% of the sample, which has 850,000 to 1,300,000 distinct CDR3 sequences, under 55% seen once. Sequenced material: blood. The chain has TRBV5-1 and TRBJ2-4; TRBD2 agrees at 9 bases. TRBJ2-7 explains the end of the DNA better; the J call may be wrong. The TCR sequence derives from a woman between 55 and 75 years old in good health. The CDR3 nucleotides read TGCGCCAGCAGCTCCCCGACTAGCGGAGGGACCTACGAGCAGTACTTC. This gives the protein CASSSPTSGGTYEQYF.